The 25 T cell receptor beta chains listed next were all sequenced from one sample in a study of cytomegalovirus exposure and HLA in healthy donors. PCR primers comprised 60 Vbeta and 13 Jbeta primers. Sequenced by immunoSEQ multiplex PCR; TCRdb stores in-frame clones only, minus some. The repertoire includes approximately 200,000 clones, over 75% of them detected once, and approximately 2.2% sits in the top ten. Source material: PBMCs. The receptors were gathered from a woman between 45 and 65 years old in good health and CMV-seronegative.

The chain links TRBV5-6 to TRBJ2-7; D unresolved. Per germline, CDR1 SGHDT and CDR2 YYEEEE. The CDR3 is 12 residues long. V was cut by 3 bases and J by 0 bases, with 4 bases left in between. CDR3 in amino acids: CASSSSSYEQYF. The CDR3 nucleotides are TGTGCCAGCAGCTCGAGCTCCTACGAGCAGTACTTC.

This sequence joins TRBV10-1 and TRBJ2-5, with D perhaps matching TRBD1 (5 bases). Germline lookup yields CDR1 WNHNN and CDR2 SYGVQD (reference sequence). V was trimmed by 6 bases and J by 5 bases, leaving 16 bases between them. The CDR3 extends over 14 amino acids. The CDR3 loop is CASSFSQGLETQYF. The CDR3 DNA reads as TGCGCCAGCAGCTTCTCCCAGGGTTTGGAGACCCAGTACTTC.

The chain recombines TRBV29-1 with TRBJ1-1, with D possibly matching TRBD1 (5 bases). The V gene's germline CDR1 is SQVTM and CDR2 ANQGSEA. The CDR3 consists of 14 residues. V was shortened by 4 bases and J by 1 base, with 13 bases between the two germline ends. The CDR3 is CSVVVRAQNTEAFF. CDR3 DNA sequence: TGCAGCGTTGTTGTCAGGGCCCAGAACACTGAAGCTTTCTTT.

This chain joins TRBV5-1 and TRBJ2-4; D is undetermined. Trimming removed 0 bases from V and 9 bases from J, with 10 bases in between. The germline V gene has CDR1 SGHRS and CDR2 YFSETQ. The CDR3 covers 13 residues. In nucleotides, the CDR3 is TGCGCCAGCAGCTTGGAGATTGTCAGCATTCAGTACTTC. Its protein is CASSLEIVSIQYF. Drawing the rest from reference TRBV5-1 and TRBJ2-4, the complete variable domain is KAGVTQTPRYLIKTRGQQVTLSCSPISGHRSVSWYQQTPGQGLQFLFEYFSETQRNKGNFPGRFSGRQFSNSRSEMNVSTLELGDSALYLCASSLEIVSIQYFGAGTRLSVL.

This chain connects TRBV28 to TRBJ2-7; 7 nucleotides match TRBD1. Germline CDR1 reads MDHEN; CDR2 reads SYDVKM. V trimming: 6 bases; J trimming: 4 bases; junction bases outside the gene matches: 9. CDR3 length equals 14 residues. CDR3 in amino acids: CASRPTGQGYEQYF. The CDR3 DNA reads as TGTGCCAGCAGACCGACAGGGCAGGGTTACGAGCAGTACTTC.

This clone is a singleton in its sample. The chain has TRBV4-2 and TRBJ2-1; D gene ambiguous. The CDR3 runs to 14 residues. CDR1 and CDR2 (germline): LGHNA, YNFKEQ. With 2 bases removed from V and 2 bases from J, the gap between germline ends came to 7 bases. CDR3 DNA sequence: TGTGCCAGCAGCCAACCCCAAACCTACAATGAGCAGTTCTTC. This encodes CASSQPQTYNEQFF.

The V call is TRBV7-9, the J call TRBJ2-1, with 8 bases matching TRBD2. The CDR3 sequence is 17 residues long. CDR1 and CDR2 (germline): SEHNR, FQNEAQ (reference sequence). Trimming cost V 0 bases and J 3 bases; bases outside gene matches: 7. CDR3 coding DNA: TGTGCCAGCAGCTTAGCAGGGTGGCGGGAGGACTACAATGAGCAGTTCTTC. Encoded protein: CASSLAGWREDYNEQFF.

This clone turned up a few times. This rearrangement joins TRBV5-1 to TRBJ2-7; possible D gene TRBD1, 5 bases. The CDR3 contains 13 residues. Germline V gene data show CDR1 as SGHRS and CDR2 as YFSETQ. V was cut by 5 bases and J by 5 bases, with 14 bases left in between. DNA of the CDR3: TGCGCCAGCAGACCAGACAGTAGACACGAGCAGTACTTC. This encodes CASRPDSRHEQYF.

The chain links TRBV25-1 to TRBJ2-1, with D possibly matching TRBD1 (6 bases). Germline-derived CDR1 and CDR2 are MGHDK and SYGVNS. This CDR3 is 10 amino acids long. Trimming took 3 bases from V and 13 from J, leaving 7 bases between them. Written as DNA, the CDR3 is TGTGCCAGCAGTGAGGGGGCCCAGTTCTTC. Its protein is CASSEGAQFF.

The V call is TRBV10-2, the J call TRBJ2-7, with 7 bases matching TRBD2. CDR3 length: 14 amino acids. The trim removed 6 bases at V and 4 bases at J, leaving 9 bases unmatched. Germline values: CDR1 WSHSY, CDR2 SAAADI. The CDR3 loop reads CASRGEGSPYEQYF. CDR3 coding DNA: TGCGCCAGCAGGGGGGAGGGGAGTCCTTACGAGCAGTACTTC.

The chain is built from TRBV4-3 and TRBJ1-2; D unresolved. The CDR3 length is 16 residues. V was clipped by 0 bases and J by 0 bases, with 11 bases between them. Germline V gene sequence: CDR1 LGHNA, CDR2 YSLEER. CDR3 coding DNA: TGCGCCAGCAGCCAAGATCGCCCACTAACTAACTATGGCTACACCTTC. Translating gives CASSQDRPLTNYGYTF.

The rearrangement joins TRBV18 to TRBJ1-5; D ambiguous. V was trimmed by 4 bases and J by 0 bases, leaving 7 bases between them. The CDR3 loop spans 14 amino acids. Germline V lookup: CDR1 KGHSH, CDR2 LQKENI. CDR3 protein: CASSRAVSNQPQHF. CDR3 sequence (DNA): TGTGCCAGCTCACGGGCAGTTAGCAATCAGCCCCAGCATTTT.

The CDR3 nucleotides read TGTGCCAGCAGCCCAACCACTAGCGGGAAAAGGAATGAGCAGTTCTTC. The encoded protein is CASSPTTSGKRNEQFF. This chain links TRBV11-2 with TRBJ2-1; 10 bases line up with TRBD2. The length of the CDR3 is 16 residues. V gave up 5 bases and J gave up 7 bases; unmatched junction bases: 11. CDR1 is SGHAT, CDR2 FQNNGV, per germline.

CDR3 amino acids: CASSLGSPGGYEQYF. Here the CDR3 DNA reads TGTGCCAGCAGCTTAGGAAGCCCGGGTGGATACGAGCAGTACTTC. The J gene is TRBJ2-7, the V gene TRBV5-5; D not certain. Trimming took 2 bases from V and 4 from J, leaving 16 bases between them. This CDR3 region has 15 residues. Germline loops: CDR1 SGHKS, CDR2 YYEKEE (reference sequence).

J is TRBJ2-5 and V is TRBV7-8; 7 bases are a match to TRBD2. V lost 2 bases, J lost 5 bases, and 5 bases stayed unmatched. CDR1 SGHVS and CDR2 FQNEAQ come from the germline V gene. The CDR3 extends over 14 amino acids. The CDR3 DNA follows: TGTGCCAGCAGCTTAAGCACTAGCGCGGAGACCCAGTACTTC. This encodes CASSLSTSAETQYF.

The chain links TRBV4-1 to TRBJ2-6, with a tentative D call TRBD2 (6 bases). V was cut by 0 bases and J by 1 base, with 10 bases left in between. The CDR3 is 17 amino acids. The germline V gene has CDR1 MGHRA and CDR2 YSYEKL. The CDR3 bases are TGCGCCAGCAGCCAAGAACTTCGGGGGTCTGGGGCCAACGTCCTGACTTTC. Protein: CASSQELRGSGANVLTF.

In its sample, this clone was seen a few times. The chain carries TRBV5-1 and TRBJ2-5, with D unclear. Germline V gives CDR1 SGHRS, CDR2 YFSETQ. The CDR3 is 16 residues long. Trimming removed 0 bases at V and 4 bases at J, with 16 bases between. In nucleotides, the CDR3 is TGCGCCAGCAGCTTGGCAGTTTCTGCCGGCGGAGAGACCCAGTACTTC. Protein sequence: CASSLAVSAGGETQYF.

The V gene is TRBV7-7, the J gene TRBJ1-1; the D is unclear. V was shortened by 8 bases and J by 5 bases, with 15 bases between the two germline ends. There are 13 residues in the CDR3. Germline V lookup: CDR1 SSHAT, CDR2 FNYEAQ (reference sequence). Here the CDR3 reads CASPGGPRTEAFF. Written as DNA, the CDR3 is TGTGCCAGCCCAGGAGGGCCGAGGACTGAAGCTTTCTTT.

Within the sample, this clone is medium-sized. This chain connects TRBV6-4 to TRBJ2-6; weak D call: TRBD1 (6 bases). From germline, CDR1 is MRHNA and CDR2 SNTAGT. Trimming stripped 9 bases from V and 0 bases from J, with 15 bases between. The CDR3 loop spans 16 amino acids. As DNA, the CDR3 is TGTGCCAGTGCCGAGACAGGCAACTCTGGGGCCAACGTCCTGACTTTC. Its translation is CASAETGNSGANVLTF.

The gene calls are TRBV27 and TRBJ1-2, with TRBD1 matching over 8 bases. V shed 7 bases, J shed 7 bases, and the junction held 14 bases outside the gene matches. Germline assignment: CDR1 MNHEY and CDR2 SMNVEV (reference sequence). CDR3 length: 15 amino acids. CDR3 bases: TGTGCCAGCACCCCAAGGTTACAGGGGGGAGGTGGCTACACCTTC. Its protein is CASTPRLQGGGGYTF.

In DNA form, the CDR3 reads TGTGCCAGCAGCGGACAGTACAATGAGCAGTTCTTC. Amino acids: CASSGQYNEQFF. The rearrangement links TRBV2 to TRBJ2-1, with a possible D match to TRBD1 (6 bases). The CDR3 covers 12 residues. Deletions cut 6 bases from V and 4 bases from J, with 7 bases between. Germline V gives CDR1 SNHLY, CDR2 FYNNEI.

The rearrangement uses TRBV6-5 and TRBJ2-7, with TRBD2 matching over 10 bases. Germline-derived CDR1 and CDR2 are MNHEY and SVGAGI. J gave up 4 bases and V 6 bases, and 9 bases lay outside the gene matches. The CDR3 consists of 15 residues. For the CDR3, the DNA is TGTGCCAGCAGAAGAGCGGGAGGGGGGTTTTACGAGCAGTACTTC. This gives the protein CASRRAGGGFYEQYF.

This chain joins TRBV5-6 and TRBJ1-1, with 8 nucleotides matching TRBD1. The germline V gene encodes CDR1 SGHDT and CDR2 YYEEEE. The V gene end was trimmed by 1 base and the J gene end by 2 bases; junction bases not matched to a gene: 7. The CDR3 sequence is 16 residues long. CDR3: CASSLYTGTGNTEAFF. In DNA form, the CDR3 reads TGTGCCAGCAGCTTGTACACCGGGACAGGAAACACTGAAGCTTTCTTT.

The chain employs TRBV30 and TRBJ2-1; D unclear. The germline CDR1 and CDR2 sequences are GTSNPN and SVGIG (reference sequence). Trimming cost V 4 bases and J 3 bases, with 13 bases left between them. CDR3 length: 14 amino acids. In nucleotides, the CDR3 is TGTGCCTGGACGCTTAGGAGTTTCTACAATGAGCAGTTCTTC. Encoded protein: CAWTLRSFYNEQFF.

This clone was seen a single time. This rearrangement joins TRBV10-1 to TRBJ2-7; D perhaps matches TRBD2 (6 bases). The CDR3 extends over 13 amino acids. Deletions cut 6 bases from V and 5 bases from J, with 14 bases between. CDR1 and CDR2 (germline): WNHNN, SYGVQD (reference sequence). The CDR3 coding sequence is TGCGCCAGCAGCGGTCGACTAGACGACGAGCAGTACTTC. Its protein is CASSGRLDDEQYF.